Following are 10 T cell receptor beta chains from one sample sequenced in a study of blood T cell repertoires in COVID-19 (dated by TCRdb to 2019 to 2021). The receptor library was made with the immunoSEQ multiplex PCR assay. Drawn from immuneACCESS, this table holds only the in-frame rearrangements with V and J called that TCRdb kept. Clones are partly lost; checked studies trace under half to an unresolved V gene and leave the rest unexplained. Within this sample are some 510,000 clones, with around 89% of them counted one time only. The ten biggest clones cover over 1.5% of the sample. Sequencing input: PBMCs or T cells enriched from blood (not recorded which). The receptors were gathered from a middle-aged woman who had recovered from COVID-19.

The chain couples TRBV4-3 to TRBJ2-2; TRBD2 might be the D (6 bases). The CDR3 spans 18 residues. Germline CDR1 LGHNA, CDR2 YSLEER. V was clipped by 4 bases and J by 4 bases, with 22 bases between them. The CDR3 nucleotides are TGCGCCAGCAGCCCGTATCAATGGAGGGGAGACGGCACCGGGGAGCTGTTTTTT. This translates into CASSPYQWRGDGTGELFF.

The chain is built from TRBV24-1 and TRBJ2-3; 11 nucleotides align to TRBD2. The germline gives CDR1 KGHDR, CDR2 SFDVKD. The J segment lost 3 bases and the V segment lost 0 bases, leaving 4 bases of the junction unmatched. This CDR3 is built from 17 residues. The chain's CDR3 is CATSDLRASGRTDTQYF. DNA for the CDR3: TGTGCCACCAGTGATTTGCGGGCTAGCGGGAGGACAGATACGCAGTATTTT.

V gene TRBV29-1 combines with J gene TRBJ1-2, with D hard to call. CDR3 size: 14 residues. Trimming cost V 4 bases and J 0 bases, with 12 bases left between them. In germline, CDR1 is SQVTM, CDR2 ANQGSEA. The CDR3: CSVGVGRPNYGYTF. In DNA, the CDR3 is TGCAGCGTTGGTGTGGGCAGACCTAACTATGGCTACACCTTC.

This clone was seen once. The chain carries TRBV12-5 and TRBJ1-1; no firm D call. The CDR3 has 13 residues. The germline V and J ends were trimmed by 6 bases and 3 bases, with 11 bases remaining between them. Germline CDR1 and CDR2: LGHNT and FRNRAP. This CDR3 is CASGRRTDTEAFF. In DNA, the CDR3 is TGTGCTAGTGGAAGGAGGACCGACACTGAAGCTTTCTTT.

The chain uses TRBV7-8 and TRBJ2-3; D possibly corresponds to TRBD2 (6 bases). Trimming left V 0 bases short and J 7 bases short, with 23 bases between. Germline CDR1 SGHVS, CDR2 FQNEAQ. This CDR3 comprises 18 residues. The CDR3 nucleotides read TGTGCCAGCAGCTTAGCCTTCGGGGTGCGGGAACTTCCTTATACGCAGTATTTT. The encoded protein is CASSLAFGVRELPYTQYF.

CDR3 sequence reads: CSVEPRLGSYGYTF. DNA for the CDR3: TGCAGCGTTGAACCCAGGCTCGGAAGCTATGGCTACACCTTC. The V and J genes are TRBV29-1 and TRBJ1-2; D not resolved. From germline, CDR1 is SQVTM and CDR2 ANQGSEA. V shed 2 bases and J shed 4 bases, with 14 bases lying between them. The CDR3 sequence is 14 residues long.

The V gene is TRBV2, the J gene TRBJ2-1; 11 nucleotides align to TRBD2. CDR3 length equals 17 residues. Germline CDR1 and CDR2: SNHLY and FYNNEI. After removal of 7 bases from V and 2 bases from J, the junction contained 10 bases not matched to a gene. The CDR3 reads CASTTTPGLAAYNEQFF. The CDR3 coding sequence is TGTGCCAGCACCACAACACCGGGACTAGCGGCCTACAATGAGCAGTTCTTC.

The CDR3 nucleotides are TGTGCCATCAGGGACAGGGGACTAGCGGGGGAGCAGTTCTTC. The encoded protein is CAIRDRGLAGEQFF. The chain uses TRBV10-3 and TRBJ2-1, with 13 bases aligning to TRBD2. The CDR3 loop spans 14 amino acids. Germline lookup yields CDR1 ENHRY and CDR2 SYGVKD. Trimming removed 6 bases from V and 10 bases from J; junction bases left unmatched: 6.

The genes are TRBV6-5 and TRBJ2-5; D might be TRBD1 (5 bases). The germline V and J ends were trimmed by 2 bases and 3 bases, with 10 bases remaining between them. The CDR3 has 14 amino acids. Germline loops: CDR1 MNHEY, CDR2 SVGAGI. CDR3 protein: CASSYGHGEETQYF. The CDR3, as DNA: TGTGCCAGCAGTTACGGACACGGTGAAGAGACCCAGTACTTC.

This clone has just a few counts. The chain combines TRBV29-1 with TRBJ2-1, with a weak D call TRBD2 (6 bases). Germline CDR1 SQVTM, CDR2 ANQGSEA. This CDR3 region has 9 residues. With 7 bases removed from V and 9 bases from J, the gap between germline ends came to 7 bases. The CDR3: CSAGGEQFF. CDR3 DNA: TGCAGCGCCGGGGGTGAGCAGTTCTTC.